The present entry profiles one T cell receptor (beta chain) with its context. Its antigen is undetermined. The sample is drawn from a study of identifying expanded T cells in peripheral blood. The ends were cut back, 4 bases at V and 5 bases at J, with 22 bases in the middle. The CDR3 loop spans 17 amino acids. Germline V gene data show CDR1 as SGHTS and CDR2 as YDEGEE. Overall study findings and caveats: Across healthy donors, higher total template counts meant significantly greater roughly 2-week count variance. Differentially abundant clones: about 1.1 between replicates, approximately 16 at about 13 days, less than 20 at four.

The method was immunoSEQ multiplex PCR; TCRdb's version includes in-frame clones alone and lacks a portion of them. This sample carries 100,000 or so clones, 85% to 90% of them seen once, and the ten largest clones take approximately 16%. No infections or other immune events were documented during collection. The specimen sequenced was blood. This clonotype was sampled from a person between 18 and 69 years old in good health. The chain couples TRBV5-8 to TRBJ1-3, with no clear D. CDR3 DNA sequence: TGTGCCAGCAGCCCCTCCACTTCCCGAGGTTCTCGAAACACCATATATTTT. Translation: CASSPSTSRGSRNTIYF.